The following is a TCR beta chain sequence with its context. Its antigen is not identified. Germline lookup yields CDR1 PRHDT and CDR2 FYEKMQ (reference sequence). CDR3 length: 16 residues. V dropped 4 bases and J dropped 3 bases, with 17 bases sitting between them. The data stem from a study of beta chain features in type 1 diabetes. Study-level findings and limits: Shortening of TCRB CDR3s, moderate but significant, appeared in all four CD4+ subsets of Type 1 diabetes patients.

As every portion of the isolated RNA was reverse transcribed, the sequencing read expressed TCRB transcripts. Sequencing was performed with immunoSEQ multiplex PCR; in TCRdb, only in-frame clones are kept and a portion is missing. The sample holds roughly 180,000 clones, about 7.8% seen once. The sequencing sample was made of central memory CD4+ T cells from blood. The receptor was isolated from a woman aged 40 to 50 with type 1 diabetes. The chain couples TRBV13 to TRBJ2-3, with a weak D call TRBD1 (6 bases). The CDR3 nucleotides read TGTGCCAGCAGCTGGAAACAGGGAAGGGGGACAGATACGCAGTATTTT. Translation gives CASSWKQGRGTDTQYF. The full variable domain, rest sourced from reference TRBV13 and TRBJ2-3, is AAGVIQSPRHLIKEKRETATLKCYPIPRHDTVYWYQQGPGQDPQFLISFYEKMQSDKGSIPDRFSAQQFSDYHSELNMSSLELGDSALYFCASSWKQGRGTDTQYFGPGTRLTVL.